This T cell receptor beta chain was retrieved from a study of siplizumab effects on memory and regulatory T cells. The CDR3 sequence is 15 residues long. The V gene's germline CDR1 is SGHVS and CDR2 FNYEAQ. The V and J ends lost 4 bases and 0 bases respectively, with 10 bases between them. This clone was observed once. Antigen: not known. Study-wide results and caveats: It seemed that naive T cells were more diverse than memory cells and were major contributors to the alloresponse.

Generated by immunoSEQ multiplex PCR, the TCRdb table keeps only in-frame clones and is missing some. Of some 97,000 clones in the sample, about 91% were seen once. Sequenced: CD4+ T cells sorted from blood. The chain employs TRBV7-6 and TRBJ2-1; D ambiguous. The sequence was obtained from a human donor in good health. Here the CDR3 reads CASSSHGSSYNEQFF. The CDR3 DNA reads TGTGCCAGCAGCTCCCACGGAAGCTCCTACAATGAGCAGTTCTTC. The full variable domain, its missing parts supplied by reference TRBV7-6 and TRBJ2-1, is GAGVSQSPRYKVTKRGQDVALRCDPISGHVSLYWYRQALGQGPEFLTYFNYEAQQDKSGLPNDRFSAERPEGSISTLTIQRTEQRDSAMYRCASSSHGSSYNEQFFGPGTRLTVL.